Listed below are T cell receptor beta chains from one sample, sequenced in a study of T cells in localized non-small cell lung cancer. Assay used: immunoSEQ multiplex PCR; TCRdb lists only in-frame clones, some missing. This table holds roughly 1,300 clones, about 41% found once. Sequenced here: lung tumor tissue, sampled before any cancer treatment. Receptors originate from a woman aged 35 to 75 with stage II squamous cell lung carcinoma. The CDR3 runs from the conserved cysteine through the conserved F or W. D genes are given only for firm matches. Where a row states a size, it is once, few, many or the class of an expanded clone; other rows omit it.

j_call | v_call | cdr3_length | d_call | clone_size | cdr3_aa | cdr3_nt
TRBJ1-3 | TRBV19 | 16 | NA | NA | CASSIGQAAAGNTIYF | TGTGCCAGTAGTATAGGACAGGCGGCAGCTGGAAACACCATATATTTT
TRBJ1-4 | TRBV11-3 | 15 | NA | few | CASSLATSTNEKLFF | TGTGCCAGCAGCTTGGCGACGTCAACTAATGAAAAACTGTTTTTT
TRBJ1-1 | TRBV11-3 | 15 | NA | few | CASSPNPDGGTEAFF | TGTGCCAGCAGCCCTAACCCGGATGGAGGCACTGAAGCTTTCTTT
TRBJ1-1 | TRBV28 | 15 | NA | NA | CASSLLLQGNTEAFF | TGTGCCAGCAGCCTCCTACTACAGGGTAACACTGAAGCTTTCTTT
TRBJ2-1 | TRBV19 | 15 | TRBD2 | few | CASSLTSGDYNEQFF | TGTGCCAGTAGTTTGACTAGCGGGGACTACAATGAGCAGTTCTTC
TRBJ2-3 | TRBV30 | 15 | NA | NA | CAWSVRRGRSDTQYF | TGTGCCTGGAGTGTTCGGAGGGGGAGGTCAGATACGCAGTATTTT
TRBJ2-3 | TRBV6-8 | 13 | NA | NA | CAINPDSTDTQYF | TGTGCCATCAACCCGGACAGCACAGATACGCAGTATTTT
TRBJ2-1 | TRBV9 | 15 | NA | few | CASSVKTSSYNEQFF | TGTGCCAGCAGCGTAAAAACTAGCTCCTACAATGAGCAGTTCTTC
TRBJ2-1 | TRBV6-8 | 15 | TRBD2 | few | CASSREASGRGEQFF | TGTGCCAGCAGTCGTGAGGCTAGCGGGAGGGGTGAGCAGTTCTTC
TRBJ2-7 | TRBV11-3 | 16 | NA | medium-sized | CASSSDPSLPSYEQYF | TGTGCCAGCAGCTCCGACCCAAGTCTTCCCTCCTACGAGCAGTACTTC
TRBJ2-7 | TRBV6-8 | 14 | NA | large | CASSPTGEQGEQYF | TGTGCCAGCAGCCCTACGGGAGAGCAGGGCGAGCAGTACTTC
TRBJ1-1 | TRBV28 | 16 | NA | NA | CASSLSPDSLNTEAFF | TGTGCCAGCAGTTTATCCCCGGACAGTTTGAACACTGAAGCTTTCTTT
TRBJ2-3 | TRBV4-1 | 14 | TRBD1 | medium-sized | CASSPTGGTDTQYF | TGCGCCAGCAGCCCGACAGGGGGTACAGATACGCAGTATTTT
TRBJ2-7 | TRBV19 | 14 | TRBD1 | NA | CATQGGRGGHEQYF | TGTGCCACACAGGGGGGACGCGGCGGTCACGAGCAGTACTTC
TRBJ1-1 | TRBV19 | 17 | TRBD1 | NA | CASSMWGLQGGDTEAFF | TGTGCCAGTAGTATGTGGGGCTTACAGGGGGGCGACACTGAAGCTTTCTTT
TRBJ1-1 | TRBV6-9 | 13 | NA | few | CASSVSVNTEAFF | TGTGCCAGCAGTGTATCGGTGAACACTGAAGCTTTCTTT
TRBJ2-3 | TRBV19 | 14 | NA | NA | CASSIDTIPGTQYF | TGTGCCAGTAGTATAGATACCATTCCTGGTACGCAGTATTTT
TRBJ2-7 | TRBV30 | 16 | TRBD2 | few | CAWTEPRTSGSSEQYF | TGTGCCTGGACCGAGCCGCGGACTAGCGGGAGTAGTGAGCAGTACTTC
TRBJ2-7 | TRBV18 | 12 | NA | NA | CASSPRGNEQYF | TGTGCCAGCTCACCAAGGGGCAACGAGCAGTACTTC
TRBJ2-5 | TRBV14 | 12 | NA | NA | CASSRVRETQYF | TGTGCCAGCAGCCGGGTTCGGGAGACCCAGTACTTC